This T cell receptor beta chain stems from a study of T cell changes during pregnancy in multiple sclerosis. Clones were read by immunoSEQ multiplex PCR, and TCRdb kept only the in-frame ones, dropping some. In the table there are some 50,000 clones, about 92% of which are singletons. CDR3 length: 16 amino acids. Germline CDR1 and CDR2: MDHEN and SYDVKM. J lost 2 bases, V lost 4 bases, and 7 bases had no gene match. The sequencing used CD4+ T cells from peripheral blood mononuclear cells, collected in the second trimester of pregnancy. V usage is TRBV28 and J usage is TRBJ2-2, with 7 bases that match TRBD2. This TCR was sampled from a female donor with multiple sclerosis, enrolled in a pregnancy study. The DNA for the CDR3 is TGTGCCAGCAGTTCATCTAGCGGAGCCAACACCGGGGAGCTGTTTTTT. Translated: CASSSSSGANTGELFF.